The sequence of this TCR beta chain was determined in a study of T-cell reconstitution after alpha-beta-depleted transplantation in children. This clonotype has just a few counts. This CDR3 has 16 residues. Germline V gene lookup returns CDR1 SGHRS and CDR2 YFSETQ. Trimming pared 2 bases from V and 1 base from J, leaving 15 bases between. Researchers prepared the TCRbeta library using unique molecular identifiers, the study reports. MiXCR, run by TCRdb on the PCR reads, gives a single entry per CDR3 protein. Here the sample spans some 500,000 distinct CDR3 sequences, about 18% being singletons. The V and J genes are TRBV5-1 and TRBJ1-2, with D possibly being TRBD1 (5 bases). This specimen was PBMCs from the stem cell graft donor, taken from the stem cell graft. The origin of this receptor is a human donor who donated a stem cell graft to a child with acute lymphoblastic leukemia. CDR3 protein: CASSLRPGEVNYGYTF. Written as DNA, the CDR3 is TGCGCCAGCAGCTTACGCCCGGGGGAGGTTAACTATGGCTACACCTTC.